This T cell receptor (delta chain) was identified during a study of Vδ1+ human thymocytes. Study-level results: In the thymus, TRG and TRD repertoires looked highly polyclonal with Gaussian CDR3 lengths. Despite high sort purity, about a fifth of thymic T cell receptor delta sequences were Vdelta2.

Extracted RNA was reverse transcribed into cDNA. Multiplex PCR used pooled V-gene forward primers and a constant-region reverse primer to amplify CDR3s. TCRdb ran CATT on the multiplex PCR reads. This table has 70,000 or so delta-chain clones, 30% to 45% appearing once. Trimming took off 0 bases at V and 0 bases at J, with 5 bases between the two ends. The CDR3 is made up of 14 amino acids. Germline CDR1 TSWWSYY, CDR2 QGS. Comment on this clone: The antigen is unknown.

The chain links TRDV1 to TRDJ1; no clear D gene. The receptor's source is a boy younger than two who had congenital heart surgery. Sequenced sample: Vdelta1+ gamma-delta thymocytes from the thymus. The subset denotes: FACS-sorted CD3+ TCRalphabeta- TCRVdelta1+ TCRVdelta2- thymocytes. CDR3 nucleotides: TGTGCTCTTGGGGAACTAAGTCACACCGATAAACTCATCTTT. Its protein product is CALGELSHTDKLIF.